The rows below give T cell receptor beta chains drawn from one sample of a study of early T cells in non-severe SARS-CoV-2 infection. MiXCR, applied by TCRdb to the 5' RACE reads, yields one record per CDR3 protein. This table holds tens of thousands of distinct CDR3 sequences, approximately 13% found once. Sequenced material: whole blood. The receptors derive from an adult who was a healthcare worker with PCR-confirmed SARS-CoV-2 infection or an uninfected control (not recorded which). Each CDR3 is given with its conserved first and last residue. The order of the fields is CDR3 length, J gene, clone size, V gene, D gene, CDR3 protein, CDR3 DNA. A D gene is named only where the DNA matches it firmly. Rows give clone size only sometimes, using once, few, many, or a class for an expanded clone.

cdr3_length: 16; j_call: TRBJ1-2; clone_size: few; v_call: TRBV6-5; d_call: -; cdr3_aa: CASSYSRKGILTGYTF; cdr3_nt: TGTGCCAGCAGTTACTCGAGAAAGGGGATTTTGACTGGCTACACCTTC
cdr3_length: 13; j_call: TRBJ2-5; clone_size: -; v_call: TRBV12-5; d_call: TRBD1; cdr3_aa: CASGLGQGETQYF; cdr3_nt: TGTGCTAGTGGTTTGGGACAGGGAGAGACCCAGTACTTC
cdr3_length: 17; j_call: TRBJ2-7; clone_size: few; v_call: TRBV27; d_call: TRBD2; cdr3_aa: CASSLYPPGGRTYEQYF; cdr3_nt: TGTGCCAGCAGTTTATATCCTCCGGGAGGGAGGACCTACGAGCAGTACTTC
cdr3_length: 14; j_call: TRBJ2-7; clone_size: -; v_call: TRBV20-1; d_call: -; cdr3_aa: CSARDAARFGEQYF; cdr3_nt: TGCAGTGCTAGAGATGCAGCAAGGTTCGGCGAGCAGTACTTC
cdr3_length: 11; j_call: TRBJ2-7; clone_size: -; v_call: TRBV6-2/TRBV6-3; d_call: -; cdr3_aa: CASSTGVEQYF; cdr3_nt: TGTGCCAGCAGCACGGGGGTCGAGCAGTACTTC
cdr3_length: 12; j_call: TRBJ2-7; clone_size: -; v_call: TRBV20-1; d_call: -; cdr3_aa: CSATTDSYEQYF; cdr3_nt: TGCAGTGCTACAACGGACTCCTACGAGCAGTACTTC
cdr3_length: 15; j_call: TRBJ2-7; clone_size: medium-sized; v_call: TRBV4-2; d_call: -; cdr3_aa: CASSQEGGPGHEQYF; cdr3_nt: TGTGCCAGCAGCCAAGAGGGGGGCCCGGGCCACGAGCAGTACTTC
cdr3_length: 14; j_call: TRBJ2-3; clone_size: few; v_call: TRBV7-3; d_call: -; cdr3_aa: CASSSQGNTDTQYF; cdr3_nt: TGTGCCAGCAGCTCCCAGGGGAACACAGATACGCAGTATTTT
cdr3_length: 13; j_call: TRBJ2-7; clone_size: -; v_call: TRBV7-8; d_call: -; cdr3_aa: CASSLGVLGEQYF; cdr3_nt: TGTGCCAGCAGCTTAGGGGTACTGGGCGAGCAGTACTTC
cdr3_length: 15; j_call: TRBJ2-1; clone_size: few; v_call: TRBV2; d_call: -; cdr3_aa: CASSVRESYYVEQFF; cdr3_nt: TGTGCCAGCAGTGTACGGGAATCCTACTACGTTGAGCAGTTCTTC
cdr3_length: 13; j_call: TRBJ1-4; clone_size: -; v_call: TRBV20-1; d_call: -; cdr3_aa: CSASSSFNEKLFF; cdr3_nt: TGCAGTGCTAGTTCTTCATTTAATGAAAAACTGTTTTTT
cdr3_length: 18; j_call: TRBJ2-1; clone_size: -; v_call: TRBV7-9; d_call: TRBD2; cdr3_aa: CASSPGSLAGPNLNEQFF; cdr3_nt: TGTGCCAGCAGCCCAGGGTCGCTAGCGGGCCCCAATCTCAATGAGCAGTTCTTC
cdr3_length: 14; j_call: TRBJ2-7; clone_size: many; v_call: TRBV7-2; d_call: TRBD2; cdr3_aa: CASSLRLATYEQYF; cdr3_nt: TGTGCCAGCAGCCTCAGACTAGCAACCTACGAGCAGTACTTC
cdr3_length: 17; j_call: TRBJ1-1; clone_size: -; v_call: TRBV7-2; d_call: -; cdr3_aa: CASSPPPGPNLNTEAFF; cdr3_nt: TGTGCCAGCAGCCCCCCCCCGGGCCCTAACCTGAACACTGAAGCTTTCTTT
cdr3_length: 15; j_call: TRBJ1-2; clone_size: many; v_call: TRBV7-2; d_call: -; cdr3_aa: CASSPTVQGKRGYTF; cdr3_nt: TGTGCCAGCAGTCCAACCGTACAGGGAAAGCGAGGCTACACCTTC
cdr3_length: 12; j_call: TRBJ1-6; clone_size: few; v_call: TRBV4-1; d_call: -; cdr3_aa: CASSPMDSPLHF; cdr3_nt: TGCGCCAGCAGCCCCATGGATTCACCCCTCCACTTT
cdr3_length: 16; j_call: TRBJ2-3; clone_size: -; v_call: TRBV18; d_call: TRBD1; cdr3_aa: CASSPPGQVRTDTQYF; cdr3_nt: TGTGCCAGCTCACCTCCGGGACAGGTTCGGACAGATACGCAGTATTTT
cdr3_length: 15; j_call: TRBJ1-5; clone_size: -; v_call: TRBV20-1; d_call: -; cdr3_aa: CSAPPAGTTNQPQHF; cdr3_nt: TGCAGTGCCCCCCCAGCCGGGACGACTAATCAGCCCCAGCATTTT
cdr3_length: 13; j_call: TRBJ2-1; clone_size: -; v_call: TRBV7-2; d_call: -; cdr3_aa: CASSSGPHNEQFF; cdr3_nt: TGTGCCAGCAGTTCAGGACCGCACAATGAGCAGTTCTTC
cdr3_length: 15; j_call: TRBJ2-2; clone_size: many; v_call: TRBV7-7; d_call: -; cdr3_aa: CASSLRGAMTGELFF; cdr3_nt: TGTGCTAGCAGCTTACGGGGGGCTATGACCGGGGAGCTGTTTTTT
cdr3_length: 16; j_call: TRBJ2-4; clone_size: -; v_call: TRBV7-2; d_call: -; cdr3_aa: CASSPIVGEAKNIQYF; cdr3_nt: TGTGCCAGCAGTCCAATAGTGGGAGAAGCCAAAAACATTCAGTACTTC
cdr3_length: 15; j_call: TRBJ2-1; clone_size: -; v_call: TRBV13; d_call: -; cdr3_aa: CASSPGSYPYNEQFF; cdr3_nt: TGTGCCAGCAGCCCCGGGAGTTACCCCTACAATGAGCAGTTCTTC
cdr3_length: 14; j_call: TRBJ1-1; clone_size: -; v_call: TRBV30; d_call: -; cdr3_aa: CAWTQGAGDTEAFF; cdr3_nt: TGTGCCTGGACCCAAGGTGCAGGCGACACTGAAGCTTTCTTT
cdr3_length: 18; j_call: TRBJ2-1; clone_size: few; v_call: TRBV10-3; d_call: -; cdr3_aa: CAISESSEGARSYNEQFF; cdr3_nt: TGTGCCATCAGTGAGTCCTCCGAGGGAGCGAGGTCCTACAATGAGCAGTTCTTC
cdr3_length: 16; j_call: TRBJ2-3; clone_size: -; v_call: TRBV3-1; d_call: -; cdr3_aa: CASSQDSGQGVDTQYF; cdr3_nt: TGTGCCAGCAGCCAAGATAGTGGCCAAGGAGTAGATACGCAGTATTTT
cdr3_length: 14; j_call: TRBJ2-1; clone_size: -; v_call: TRBV7-9; d_call: -; cdr3_aa: CASSLGASFYGQFF; cdr3_nt: TGTGCCAGCAGTCTTGGGGCTAGCTTCTATGGGCAGTTCTTC
cdr3_length: 13; j_call: TRBJ2-7; clone_size: few; v_call: TRBV7-6; d_call: TRBD2; cdr3_aa: CASGLAGHYEQYF; cdr3_nt: TGTGCCTCGGGACTAGCGGGACACTACGAGCAGTACTTC
cdr3_length: 13; j_call: TRBJ1-2; clone_size: many; v_call: TRBV7-9; d_call: -; cdr3_aa: CASSLAGLSGYTF; cdr3_nt: TGTGCCAGCAGCTTAGCGGGGTTGAGTGGCTACACCTTC
cdr3_length: 12; j_call: TRBJ2-5; clone_size: -; v_call: TRBV20-1; d_call: -; cdr3_aa: CSARGVEETQYF; cdr3_nt: TGCAGTGCTAGAGGGGTGGAAGAGACCCAGTACTTC
cdr3_length: 14; j_call: TRBJ2-7; clone_size: few; v_call: TRBV7-2; d_call: TRBD1; cdr3_aa: CASSLATGAYEQYF; cdr3_nt: TGTGCCAGCAGCTTAGCGACAGGGGCCTACGAGCAGTACTTC
cdr3_length: 14; j_call: TRBJ1-4; clone_size: few; v_call: TRBV25-1; d_call: TRBD1; cdr3_aa: CASSEDVTGVKLFF; cdr3_nt: TGTGCCAGCAGTGAAGACGTTACAGGGGTGAAACTGTTTTTT
cdr3_length: 14; j_call: TRBJ2-3; clone_size: -; v_call: TRBV5-1; d_call: -; cdr3_aa: CASSLFGNTDTQYF; cdr3_nt: TGCGCCAGCAGCTTGTTCGGGAACACAGATACGCAGTATTTT
cdr3_length: 15; j_call: TRBJ1-2; clone_size: -; v_call: TRBV4-1; d_call: -; cdr3_aa: CASSQETTANYGYTF; cdr3_nt: TGCGCCAGCAGCCAAGAGACGACAGCTAACTATGGCTACACCTTC
cdr3_length: 14; j_call: TRBJ1-1; clone_size: few; v_call: TRBV20-1; d_call: -; cdr3_aa: CSASVRVRNTEAFF; cdr3_nt: TGCAGTGCTAGTGTACGGGTCAGGAACACTGAAGCTTTCTTT
cdr3_length: 16; j_call: TRBJ2-5; clone_size: many; v_call: TRBV4-2; d_call: TRBD1; cdr3_aa: CASSQDVGQGQETQYF; cdr3_nt: TGTGCCAGCAGCCAAGATGTCGGACAGGGACAAGAGACCCAGTACTTC
cdr3_length: 16; j_call: TRBJ2-2; clone_size: many; v_call: TRBV20-1; d_call: TRBD2; cdr3_aa: CSARDRREGRSGELFF; cdr3_nt: TGCAGTGCTAGAGATCGGCGGGAGGGCCGATCCGGTGAGCTGTTTTTT
cdr3_length: 16; j_call: TRBJ2-4; clone_size: few; v_call: TRBV6-4; d_call: TRBD1; cdr3_aa: CASSVSGTGAKNIQYF; cdr3_nt: TGTGCCAGCAGTGTGTCCGGGACAGGGGCCAAAAACATTCAGTACTTC
cdr3_length: 15; j_call: TRBJ1-3; clone_size: -; v_call: TRBV12-3/TRBV12-4; d_call: -; cdr3_aa: CASRRQVRSENTIYF; cdr3_nt: TGTGCCAGCAGACGACAGGTTCGCTCTGAAAACACCATATATTTT
cdr3_length: 17; j_call: TRBJ2-5; clone_size: -; v_call: TRBV15; d_call: TRBD2; cdr3_aa: CATSVPLAGAVQETQYF; cdr3_nt: TGTGCCACCAGCGTACCCTTAGCGGGAGCAGTCCAAGAGACCCAGTACTTC
cdr3_length: 15; j_call: TRBJ1-1; clone_size: -; v_call: TRBV24-1; d_call: TRBD1; cdr3_aa: CATSDPWRGHTGAFF; cdr3_nt: TGTGCCACCAGTGATCCGTGGAGGGGGCACACTGGAGCTTTCTTT
cdr3_length: 16; j_call: TRBJ1-1; clone_size: -; v_call: TRBV5-4; d_call: -; cdr3_aa: CASSFAGDPLRLGAFF; cdr3_nt: TGTGCCAGCAGCTTTGCAGGGGACCCACTCAGGTTGGGAGCTTTCTTT
cdr3_length: 14; j_call: TRBJ2-7; clone_size: -; v_call: TRBV12-3/TRBV12-4; d_call: -; cdr3_aa: CASSFSQGGYEQYF; cdr3_nt: TGTGCCAGCAGTTTTTCCCAGGGGGGCTACGAGCAGTACTTC
cdr3_length: 13; j_call: TRBJ1-1; clone_size: -; v_call: TRBV9; d_call: -; cdr3_aa: CASSTSRNTEAFF; cdr3_nt: TGTGCCAGCAGCACCTCCAGGAACACTGAAGCTTTCTTT
cdr3_length: 11; j_call: TRBJ2-5; clone_size: -; v_call: TRBV6-2/TRBV6-3; d_call: -; cdr3_aa: CASSWYETQYF; cdr3_nt: TGTGCCAGCAGTTGGTATGAGACCCAGTACTTC
cdr3_length: 18; j_call: TRBJ2-6; clone_size: few; v_call: TRBV7-9; d_call: TRBD1; cdr3_aa: CASSLSGQARSGANVLTF; cdr3_nt: TGTGCCAGCAGCTTATCGGGACAGGCCCGCTCTGGGGCCAACGTCCTGACTTTC
cdr3_length: 15; j_call: TRBJ2-5; clone_size: -; v_call: TRBV6-1; d_call: TRBD1; cdr3_aa: CASRSDRGMWETQYF; cdr3_nt: TGTGCCAGCAGGAGTGACAGGGGCATGTGGGAGACCCAGTACTTC
cdr3_length: 14; j_call: TRBJ1-1; clone_size: -; v_call: TRBV7-9; d_call: -; cdr3_aa: CASSLSAPGGEAFF; cdr3_nt: TGTGCCAGCAGCTTATCCGCCCCCGGCGGAGAAGCTTTCTTT
cdr3_length: 15; j_call: TRBJ1-5; clone_size: few; v_call: TRBV6-2/TRBV6-3; d_call: -; cdr3_aa: CASSRRGGRNQPQHF; cdr3_nt: TGTGCCAGCAGTCGGCGGGGGGGCCGGAATCAGCCCCAGCATTTT
cdr3_length: 13; j_call: TRBJ2-3; clone_size: many; v_call: TRBV7-9; d_call: TRBD2; cdr3_aa: CASSVSGADTQYF; cdr3_nt: TGTGCCAGCAGCGTTAGCGGGGCAGATACGCAGTATTTT
cdr3_length: 14; j_call: TRBJ2-7; clone_size: -; v_call: TRBV6-5; d_call: -; cdr3_aa: CASSYGGTDYEQYF; cdr3_nt: TGTGCCAGCAGTTACGGCGGGACAGACTACGAGCAGTACTTC
cdr3_length: 16; j_call: TRBJ1-6; clone_size: few; v_call: TRBV7-9; d_call: -; cdr3_aa: CASSPTVNIYNSPLHF; cdr3_nt: TGTGCCAGCTCCCCGACGGTCAACATCTATAATTCACCCCTCCACTTT
cdr3_length: 16; j_call: TRBJ2-5; clone_size: -; v_call: TRBV11-2; d_call: -; cdr3_aa: CASSSRTGTYQETQYF; cdr3_nt: TGTGCCAGCAGCAGCCGGACCGGGACCTACCAAGAGACCCAGTACTTC
cdr3_length: 16; j_call: TRBJ2-3; clone_size: -; v_call: TRBV7-8; d_call: TRBD2; cdr3_aa: CASRRLAGGATDTQYF; cdr3_nt: TGTGCCAGCAGACGACTAGCGGGAGGGGCCACAGATACGCAGTATTTT
cdr3_length: 11; j_call: TRBJ1-4; clone_size: -; v_call: TRBV19; d_call: -; cdr3_aa: CASRYGQKLFF; cdr3_nt: TGTGCCAGTAGGTACGGACAGAAACTGTTTTTT
cdr3_length: 16; j_call: TRBJ2-1; clone_size: few; v_call: TRBV27; d_call: TRBD2; cdr3_aa: CASSAMTSGRANEQFF; cdr3_nt: TGTGCCAGCAGTGCCATGACTAGCGGGAGGGCTAATGAGCAGTTCTTC